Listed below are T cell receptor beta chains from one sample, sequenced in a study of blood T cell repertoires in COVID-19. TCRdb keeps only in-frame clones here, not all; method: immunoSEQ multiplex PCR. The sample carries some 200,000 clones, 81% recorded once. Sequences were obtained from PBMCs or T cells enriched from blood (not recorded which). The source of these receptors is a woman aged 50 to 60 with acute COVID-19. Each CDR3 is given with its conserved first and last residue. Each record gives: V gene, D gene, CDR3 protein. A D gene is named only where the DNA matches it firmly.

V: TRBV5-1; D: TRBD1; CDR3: CASSQPNDRAGELFF
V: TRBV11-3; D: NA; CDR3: CASSEEGSWETQYF
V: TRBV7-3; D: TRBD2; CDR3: CASSRGLAGGFGELFF
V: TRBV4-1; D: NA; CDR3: CASSLSRTVYEQYF
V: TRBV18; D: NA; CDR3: CASSPPYPYGYTF
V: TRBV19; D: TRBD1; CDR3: CASSRQGVDQPQHF
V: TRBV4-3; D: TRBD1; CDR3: CASSQGQGAEGYTF
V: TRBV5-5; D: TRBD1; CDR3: CASSTRDRARSSGANVLTF
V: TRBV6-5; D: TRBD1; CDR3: CSSGQGGNTIYF
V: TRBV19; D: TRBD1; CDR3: CASSPWDRTVRYEQYF
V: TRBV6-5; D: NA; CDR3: CASSSSRRRNEQFF